A single sample is the source of the 17 T cell receptor beta chains below, sequenced in a study of regulatory T cells in long-lasting Graves disease. Time point denoted: newly diagnosed GD, antithyroid drugs for less than 3 months. Researchers made the TCR library from RNA that was extracted from PBMCs. Construction of TCR beta libraries relied on iRepertoire HTBI primers and on Arm-PCR targeting CDR3 regions. One entry per CDR3 protein results from TCRdb running MiXCR on the multiplex PCR reads. The data show around 320,000 distinct CDR3 sequences, with 16% seen just once and roughly 29% held by the top ten. These data were also reused for a study on T cells in Graves' hyperthyroidism and ophthalmopathy.

The sequencing used peripheral blood mononuclear cells (PBMCs), collected at new diagnosis, from a patient treated with antithyroid drugs. The receptors derive from a man aged 35 to 55 with Graves disease.

V is TRBV27 and J is TRBJ2-3; TRBD2 aligns across 7 bases. CDR1 and CDR2 (germline): MNHEY, SMNVEV (reference sequence). V lost 5 bases and J lost 2; bases outside the gene matches: 7. This CDR3 comprises 15 residues. CDR3 region: CASSKTSADTDTQYF. CDR3 bases: TGTGCCAGCAGTAAAACTAGCGCAGACACAGATACGCAGTATTTT.

This clonotype was seen a single time. The chain couples TRBV9 to TRBJ1-3; D call uncertain. The V and J ends lost 4 bases and 1 base respectively, with 15 bases between them. In germline, CDR1 is SGDLS, CDR2 YYNGEE. The CDR3 loop spans 16 amino acids. The CDR3 DNA follows: TGTGCCAGCAGCACCGACGGACTACGTTCTGGAAACACCATATATTTT. Translated, it gives CASSTDGLRSGNTIYF.

This clonotype was detected only a few times. This chain connects TRBV24-1 to TRBJ1-4, with 12 bases matching TRBD1. The germline V gene encodes CDR1 KGHDR and CDR2 SFDVKD. After removal of 3 bases from V and 7 bases from J, the junction contained 2 bases not matched to a gene. The CDR3 extends over 15 amino acids. CDR3: CATSDPGQGAEKLFF. CDR3 sequence (DNA): TGTGCCACCAGTGATCCGGGACAGGGGGCTGAAAAACTGTTTTTT.

This clonotype appeared many times. The V and J genes are TRBV4-3 and TRBJ2-5; D gene unclear. The germline gives CDR1 LGHNA, CDR2 YSLEER. The CDR3 sequence is 14 residues long. V was clipped by 4 bases and J by 1 base, with 10 bases between them. CDR3 protein: CASSPTQTQETQYF. The DNA of the CDR3 is TGCGCCAGCAGCCCGACCCAGACCCAAGAGACCCAGTACTTC.

This clonotype has a count of ten or more. V is TRBV7-2 and J is TRBJ2-4; unclear D gene. Germline lookup yields CDR1 SGHTA and CDR2 FQGNSA. V lost 4 bases and J lost 1, with 2 bases in between. This CDR3 contains 12 residues. Written as DNA, the CDR3 is TGTGCCAGCAGCTGGGCCAAAAACATTCAGTACTTC. It is translated as CASSWAKNIQYF.

This clonotype was detected many times. The chain recombines TRBV12-3 or TRBV12-4 with TRBJ2-5; the match to TRBD1 covers 9 bases. The CDR3 is 16 amino acids. Losses at the gene ends were 4 bases for V and 2 bases for J; bases not matched to a gene: 8. The CDR3 reads CASSSGQGFLQETQYF. In nucleotides, the CDR3 is TGTGCCAGCAGTTCAGGACAGGGGTTCCTTCAAGAGACCCAGTACTTC.

There are many counts of this clonotype. The chain joins TRBV6-5 to TRBJ2-3; TRBD1 might be the D (5 bases). Trimming left V 2 bases short and J 13 bases short, with 13 bases between. This CDR3 has 12 amino acids. CDR1 is MNHEY, CDR2 SVGAGI, per germline. Here the CDR3 reads CASSYEVTREYF. In DNA, the CDR3 is TGTGCCAGCAGTTACGAGGTGACCAGGGAGTATTTT.

This clonotype was seen only a few times. J is TRBJ1-5 and V is TRBV19, with D tentatively TRBD1 (5 bases). CDR1 is LNHDA and CDR2 is SQIVND in the germline V gene (reference sequence). This CDR3 comprises 15 residues. The germline V and J ends were trimmed by 5 bases and 6 bases, with 17 bases remaining between them. CDR3 loop: CASSVRPGGGQPQHF. DNA of the CDR3: TGTGCCAGTAGTGTCCGACCCGGCGGGGGTCAGCCCCAGCATTTT.

This chain joins TRBV29-1 and TRBJ2-7; 8 nucleotides line up with TRBD1. The V and J ends lost 4 bases and 3 bases, in that order; junction bases with no gene match: 11. The germline gives CDR1 SQVTM, CDR2 ANQGSEA. The CDR3 runs 15 residues. Here the CDR3 reads CSVGMNRGLGYEQYF. In DNA form, the CDR3 reads TGCAGCGTTGGTATGAACAGGGGGTTAGGCTACGAGCAGTACTTC.

This clonotype was found many times. The chain has TRBV7-9 and TRBJ2-2, with TRBD2 matching 7 bases. The CDR3 contains 14 residues. With V trimmed by 7 bases and J by 3 bases, 5 bases remained unmatched. Per the germline V gene, CDR1 is SEHNR and CDR2 is FQNEAQ (reference sequence). This CDR3 reads CASKYGGYTGELFF. DNA of the CDR3: TGTGCCAGCAAGTACGGGGGGTACACCGGGGAGCTGTTTTTT.

Worth noting for this clonotype: A read error is possible here, since a much larger clone lies one base away. V usage is TRBV7-8 and J usage is TRBJ2-1, with 7 bases matching TRBD2. CDR1 and CDR2 from the germline V gene are SGHVS and FQNEAQ. Trimming removed 4 bases from V and 5 bases from J; junction bases left unmatched: 11. The CDR3 is made up of 16 amino acids. The CDR3 DNA reads as TGTGCCAGCAGCTCCCGACCAGCGGGGTGGAACAATGAGCAGTTCTTC. Amino acids: CASSSRPAGWNNEQFF.

Points on this clonotype: The conserved phenylalanine or tryptophan normally closing the CDR3 is absent here, so this likely arose from a read error. This rearrangement joins TRBV6-1 to TRBJ2-1; 7 bases fit TRBD1. CDR1 and CDR2 (germline): MNHNS, SASEGT. The CDR3 sequence is 11 residues long. V lost 6 bases, J lost 8 bases, and 1 base stayed unmatched. In DNA form, the CDR3 reads TGTGCCAGCAGCCAGGGGGATGAGCAGTTCCTC. Protein: CASSQGDEQFL.

The chain is built from TRBV30 and TRBJ2-5; TRBD1 agrees at 7 bases. Germline CDR1 is GTSNPN and CDR2 is SVGIG (reference sequence). This CDR3 comprises 14 residues. The junction had 7 bases not matched to a gene; V was cut back by 2 bases and J by 4 bases. CDR3 in DNA: TGTGCCTGGAGTACACACGGGACAGCAGAGACCCAGTACTTC. Translation: CAWSTHGTAETQYF.

This clonotype was observed at least ten times. The rearrangement uses TRBV20-1 and TRBJ2-7; TRBD2 aligns across 7 bases. V was clipped by 6 bases and J by 0 bases; unmatched bases: 8. Germline V gives CDR1 DFQATT, CDR2 SNEGSKA (reference sequence). The CDR3 is made up of 14 amino acids. This chain's CDR3 is CSAPRAGDSYEQYF. In DNA form, the CDR3 reads TGCAGTGCCCCGAGGGCGGGGGACTCCTACGAGCAGTACTTC.

With respect to this clonotype: This sequence may be a read error, since a much larger clone differs from it by one base. The chain is built from TRBV7-8 and TRBJ1-1; D gene ambiguous. Germline values: CDR1 SGHVS, CDR2 FQNEAQ. Trimming pared 1 base from V and 3 bases from J, leaving 6 bases between. CDR3 length equals 13 residues. The CDR3 reads CASSLELDTEAFF. CDR3 nucleotide sequence: TGTGCCAGCAGCTTAGAGTTGGACACTGAAGCTTTCTTT.

In this sample, this clonotype turned up many times. This chain uses TRBV24-1 with TRBJ1-5, with D maybe TRBD1 (6 bases). Germline V gene lookup returns CDR1 KGHDR and CDR2 SFDVKD. V was clipped by 4 bases and J by 4 bases, with 7 bases between them. The length of the CDR3 is 13 residues. CDR3 nucleotides: TGTGCCACCAGTGAACAGGGAAATCAGCCCCAGCATTTT. Translated, it gives CATSEQGNQPQHF.

This clonotype was seen at least ten times. DNA for the CDR3: TGTGCCAGCAGTCAGACAGGGTTTTTACCAAACACTGAAGCTTTCTTT. It is translated as CASSQTGFLPNTEAFF. This sequence joins TRBV6-4 and TRBJ1-1; 7 positions match TRBD1. This CDR3 has 16 amino acids. Germline V gives CDR1 MRHNA, CDR2 SNTAGT. Trimming took 5 bases from V and 2 from J; bases not matched to a gene: 11.